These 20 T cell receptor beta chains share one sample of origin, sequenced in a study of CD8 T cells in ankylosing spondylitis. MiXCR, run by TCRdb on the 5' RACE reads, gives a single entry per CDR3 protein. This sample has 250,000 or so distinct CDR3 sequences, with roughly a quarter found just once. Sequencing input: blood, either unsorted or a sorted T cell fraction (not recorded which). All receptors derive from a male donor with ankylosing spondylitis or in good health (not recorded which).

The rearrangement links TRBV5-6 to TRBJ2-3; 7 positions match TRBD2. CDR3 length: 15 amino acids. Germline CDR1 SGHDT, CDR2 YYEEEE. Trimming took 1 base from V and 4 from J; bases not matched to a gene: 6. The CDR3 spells CASSLLTGGPDTQYF. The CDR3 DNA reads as TGTGCCAGCAGCTTGTTAACGGGGGGACCAGATACGCAGTATTTT.

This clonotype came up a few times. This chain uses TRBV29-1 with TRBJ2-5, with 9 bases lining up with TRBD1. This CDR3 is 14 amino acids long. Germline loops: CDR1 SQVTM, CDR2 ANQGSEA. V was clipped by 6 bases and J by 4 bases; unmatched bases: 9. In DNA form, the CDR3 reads TGCAGCGTACGGGGACAGGGCATCGGAGAGACCCAGTACTTC. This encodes CSVRGQGIGETQYF. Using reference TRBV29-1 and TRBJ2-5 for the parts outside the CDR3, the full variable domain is SAVISQKPSRDICQRGTSLTIQCQVDSQVTMMFWYRQQPGQSLTLIATANQGSEATYESGFVIDKFPISRPNLTFSTLTVSNMSPEDSSIYLCSVRGQGIGETQYFGPGTRLLVL.

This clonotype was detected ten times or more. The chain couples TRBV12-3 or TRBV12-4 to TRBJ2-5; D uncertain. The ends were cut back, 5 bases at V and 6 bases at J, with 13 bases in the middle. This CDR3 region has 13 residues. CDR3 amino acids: CASSPRQAKTQYF. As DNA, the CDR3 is TGTGCCAGCAGTCCCCGCCAGGCAAAGACCCAGTACTTC.

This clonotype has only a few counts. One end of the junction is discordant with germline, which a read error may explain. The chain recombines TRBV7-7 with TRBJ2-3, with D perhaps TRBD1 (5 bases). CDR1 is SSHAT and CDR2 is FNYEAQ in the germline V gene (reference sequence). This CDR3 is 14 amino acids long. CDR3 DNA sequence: TGTGCTAGCAGCTTAGCAGGGCCCCCAGATACGCAGTATTTT. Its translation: CASSLAGPPDTQYF.

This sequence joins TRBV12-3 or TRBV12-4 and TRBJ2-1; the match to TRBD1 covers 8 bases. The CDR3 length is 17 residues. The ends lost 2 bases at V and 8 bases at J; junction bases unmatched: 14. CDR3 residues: CASSLWVGGQDVDEQFF. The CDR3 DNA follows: TGTGCCAGCAGTTTATGGGTGGGGGGACAGGACGTGGATGAGCAGTTCTTC.

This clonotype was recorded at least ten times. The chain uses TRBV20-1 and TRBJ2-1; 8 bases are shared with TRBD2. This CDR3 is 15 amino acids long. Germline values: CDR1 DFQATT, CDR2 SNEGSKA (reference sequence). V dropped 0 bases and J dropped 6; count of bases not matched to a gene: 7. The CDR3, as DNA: TGCAGTGCTAGAGATCCCGGGGGGGCCGCCAATGAGCAGTTCTTC. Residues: CSARDPGGAANEQFF.

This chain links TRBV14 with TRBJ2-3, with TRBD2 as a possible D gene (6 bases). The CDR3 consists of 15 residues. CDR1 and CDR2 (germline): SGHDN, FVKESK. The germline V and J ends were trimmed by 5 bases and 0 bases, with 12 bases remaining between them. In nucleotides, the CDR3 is TGTGCCAGCAGCTCCGTGACTAGAAGCACAGATACGCAGTATTTT. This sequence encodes CASSSVTRSTDTQYF.

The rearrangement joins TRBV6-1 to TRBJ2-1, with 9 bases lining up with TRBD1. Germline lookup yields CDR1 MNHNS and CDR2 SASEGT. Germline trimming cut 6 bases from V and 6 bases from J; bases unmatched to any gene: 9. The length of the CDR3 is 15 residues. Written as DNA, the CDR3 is TGTGCCAGCAGATTGACAGGGGGGGGAGTCAATGAGCAGTTCTTC. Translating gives CASRLTGGGVNEQFF.

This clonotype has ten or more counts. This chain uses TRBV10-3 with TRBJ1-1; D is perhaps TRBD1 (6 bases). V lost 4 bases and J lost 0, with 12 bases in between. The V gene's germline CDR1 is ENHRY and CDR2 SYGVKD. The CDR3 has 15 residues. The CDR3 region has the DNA TGTGCCATCAGTGTCACGGGACAATTGAACACTGAAGCTTTCTTT. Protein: CAISVTGQLNTEAFF.

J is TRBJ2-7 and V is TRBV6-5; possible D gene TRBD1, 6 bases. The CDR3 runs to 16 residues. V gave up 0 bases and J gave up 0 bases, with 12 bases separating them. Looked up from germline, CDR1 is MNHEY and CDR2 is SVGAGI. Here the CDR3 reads CASSYSKGHSSYEQYF. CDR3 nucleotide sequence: TGTGCCAGCAGTTACTCGAAGGGACATTCCTCCTACGAGCAGTACTTC.

CDR3 DNA: TGCAGTGCTACAGGGGGCGCGGGGCCAGATACGCAGTATTTT. Translation: CSATGGAGPDTQYF. The chain couples TRBV20-1 to TRBJ2-3; 8 bases map to TRBD1. There are 14 residues in the CDR3. V lost 4 bases and J lost 4; bases outside the gene matches: 7. Germline CDR1 reads DFQATT; CDR2 reads SNEGSKA (reference sequence).

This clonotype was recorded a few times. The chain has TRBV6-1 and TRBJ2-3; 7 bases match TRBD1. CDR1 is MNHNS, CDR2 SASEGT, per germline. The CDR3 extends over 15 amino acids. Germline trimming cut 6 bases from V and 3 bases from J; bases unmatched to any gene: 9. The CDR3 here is CASSLDRPGTDTQYF. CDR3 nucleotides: TGTGCCAGCAGCCTGGACAGGCCGGGGACAGATACGCAGTATTTT.

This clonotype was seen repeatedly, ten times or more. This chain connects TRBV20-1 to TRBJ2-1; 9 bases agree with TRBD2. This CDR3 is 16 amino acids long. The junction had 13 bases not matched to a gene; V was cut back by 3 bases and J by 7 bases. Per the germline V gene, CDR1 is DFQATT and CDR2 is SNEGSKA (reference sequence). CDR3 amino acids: CSASDSASGGSNEQFF. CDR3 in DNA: TGCAGTGCTAGTGATTCCGCGAGCGGGGGGTCGAATGAGCAGTTCTTC.

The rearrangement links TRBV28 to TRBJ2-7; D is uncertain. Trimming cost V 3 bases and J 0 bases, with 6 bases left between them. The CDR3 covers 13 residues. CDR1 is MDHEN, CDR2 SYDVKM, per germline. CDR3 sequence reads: CASSFATSYEQYF. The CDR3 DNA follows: TGTGCCAGCAGTTTTGCCACCTCCTACGAGCAGTACTTC.

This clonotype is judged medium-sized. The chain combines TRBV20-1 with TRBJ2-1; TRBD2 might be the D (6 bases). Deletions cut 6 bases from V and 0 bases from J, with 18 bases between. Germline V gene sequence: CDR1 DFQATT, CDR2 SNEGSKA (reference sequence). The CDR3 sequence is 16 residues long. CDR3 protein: CSARTGSSSSYNEQFF. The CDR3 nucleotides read TGCAGTGCCCGTACCGGGAGCTCGAGCTCCTACAATGAGCAGTTCTTC.

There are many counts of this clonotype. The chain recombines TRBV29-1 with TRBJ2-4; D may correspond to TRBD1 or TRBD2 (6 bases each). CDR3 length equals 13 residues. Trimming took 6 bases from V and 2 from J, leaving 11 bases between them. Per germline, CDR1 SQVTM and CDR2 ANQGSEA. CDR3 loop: CSVIGGPKNIQYF. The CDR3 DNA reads TGCAGCGTAATCGGGGGCCCCAAAAACATTCAGTACTTC.

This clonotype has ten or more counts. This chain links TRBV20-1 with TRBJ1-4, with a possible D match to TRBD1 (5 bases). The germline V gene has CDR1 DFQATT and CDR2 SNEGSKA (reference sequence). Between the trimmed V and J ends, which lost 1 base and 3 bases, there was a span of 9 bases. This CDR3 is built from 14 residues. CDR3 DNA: TGCAGTGCTAGAGGGGGCCAAGCTAATGAAAAACTGTTTTTT. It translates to CSARGGQANEKLFF.

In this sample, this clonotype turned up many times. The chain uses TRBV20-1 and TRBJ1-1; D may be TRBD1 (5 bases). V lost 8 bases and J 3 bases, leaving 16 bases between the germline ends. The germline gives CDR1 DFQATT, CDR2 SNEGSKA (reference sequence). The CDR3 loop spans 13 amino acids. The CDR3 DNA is TGCAGTACCTCTCAGGGAGGGGACACTGAAGCTTTCTTT. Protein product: CSTSQGGDTEAFF.

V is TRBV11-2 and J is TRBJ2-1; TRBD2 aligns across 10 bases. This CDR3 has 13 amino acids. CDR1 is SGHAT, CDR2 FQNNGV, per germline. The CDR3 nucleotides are TGTGCTTCCCGGGCTAGCGGGGGTCATGAGCAGTTCTTC. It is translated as CASRASGGHEQFF.

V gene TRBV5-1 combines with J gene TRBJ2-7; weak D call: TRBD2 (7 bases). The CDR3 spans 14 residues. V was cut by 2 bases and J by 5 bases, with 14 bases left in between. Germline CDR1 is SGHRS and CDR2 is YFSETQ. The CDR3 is CASSFTRGLNEQYF. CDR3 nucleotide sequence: TGCGCCAGCAGCTTCACGCGGGGGCTGAACGAGCAGTACTTC.